The present T cell receptor (beta chain) was sequenced within a study of cytomegalovirus exposure and HLA in healthy donors (dated by TCRdb to the late 2010s). The study in broad terms: According to a later analysis, the 120 validation repertoires were produced on the same platform as the roughly 600 repertoires of the first cohort. The aim of the study was to test whether cataloging public T cell receptors could identify signatures of past pathogen exposure. Along with the approximately 600-subject first cohort, a separate validation cohort of around 110 different subjects was used. The study combined high-throughput TCR immunosequencing, statistical association of individual TCRs with disease status, and machine learning to predict cytomegalovirus infection status.

This clone has just a few counts. Its antigen has not been determined. Per-base quality was not reported, and no clone a single base away is much larger than it. The donors were included in the validation cohort of 100 to 150 subjects, a group kept apart from the roughly 670-subject first cohort. The trim is 0 bases for V and 6 bases for J, with a gap of 12 bases between the germline ends. The germline V gene supplies CDR1 MNHEY and CDR2 SVGAGI. From the cysteine through the phenylalanine, the CDR3 covers 16 amino acids. Only the CDR3 part of the read is kept: 48 bases, read in frame from the first base. Library construction relied on the immunoSEQ multiplex PCR assay. From the authors' description of their analysis: A statistical classification framework was developed to diagnose cytomegalovirus status using the catalog of TCR beta chain sequences. Not all clones reach the TCRdb copy of this immuneACCESS table, which keeps in-frame sequences only. Checked studies attribute under half of the gap to unresolved V genes and leave the rest unexplained. The V and J calls and the clone size are those of that table, but D and trimming were determined from the DNA. The sample table contains about 190,000 clones; only one count was recorded for about 80% of them. Of the sample, around 2.8% is held by the ten largest clones.

Broad study findings and their caveats: In vitro tests confirmed that a few of the cytomegalovirus-associated TCR beta chains recognize cytomegalovirus antigens. In a later analysis, TCRs clustered in the first cohort were found to also tend to co-occur in the 120 or so validation repertoires, with 90% to 95% of cluster scores above 0. The classifier was reported to diagnose cytomegalovirus status with high specificity and sensitivity in both the original cohort and the validation cohort. While some public TCRs were present in many individuals, most TCR sequences turned up only very rarely across donors. In the study, around 160 TCR beta chains were listed as associated with cytomegalovirus. A later analysis had no HLA typing for the validation cohort, so co-occurrence there was scored across all 130 or so repertoires. According to the authors, the approach could potentially be generalized to other disease states and immunological phenotypes.

The origin of this receptor is a young woman in good health and CMV-seropositive. The sequenced sample was PBMCs. Recombination linked TRBV6-5 to TRBJ1-6; the D region possibly corresponds to TRBD1 (6 bases align). In nucleotide form, the sequence is TGTGCCAGCAGTTACTCAGTCGCAGGGGCTAATTCACCCCTCCACTTT. Its coded protein is CASSYSVAGANSPLHF.